The 11 T cell receptor beta chains in this list originate from one sample, sequenced in a study of blood T cell repertoires in COVID-19. Some clones are missing from TCRdb's copy, which holds only in-frame ones; the method was immunoSEQ multiplex PCR. This table holds about 150,000 clones, roughly nine tenths found once. Source material: peripheral blood. The origin of the receptors is a human donor in a cohort sampled during active COVID-19.

The V gene is TRBV4-2, the J gene TRBJ1-1; 9 nucleotides agree with TRBD1. Trimming took 4 bases from V and 4 from J; bases not matched to a gene: 16. Germline V gene lookup returns CDR1 LGHNA and CDR2 YNFKEQ. The CDR3 is 18 residues long. The CDR3, as DNA: TGTGCCAGCAGCCGGACCGGGACAGGGTTGTATTCGGGCACTGAAGCTTTCTTT. Protein product: CASSRTGTGLYSGTEAFF.

This chain links TRBV4-3 with TRBJ2-5; 7 positions agree with TRBD2. This CDR3 comprises 16 residues. V was clipped by 0 bases and J by 5 bases; unmatched bases: 9. Looked up from germline, CDR1 is LGHNA and CDR2 is YSLEER. This CDR3 reads CASSQDSGGDWETQYF. CDR3 DNA sequence: TGCGCCAGCAGCCAAGATTCGGGGGGAGACTGGGAGACCCAGTACTTC.

This clone was seen a handful of times. The chain uses TRBV28 and TRBJ2-1, with 8 bases aligning to TRBD2. This CDR3 has 15 amino acids. Germline V gene sequence: CDR1 MDHEN, CDR2 SYDVKM. V lost 4 bases, J lost 7 bases, and 9 bases stayed unmatched. CDR3 bases: TGTGCCAGCAGTTCCCTTTCGGGGGGGCTTAATGAGCAGTTCTTC. This gives the protein CASSSLSGGLNEQFF.

This clone was observed a handful of times. CDR3 residues: CASSSLAGDEQFF. The CDR3 DNA sequence: TGTGCCAGCAGTAGTCTAGCGGGGGACGAGCAGTTCTTC. The chain recombines TRBV25-1 with TRBJ2-1; TRBD2 aligns across 10 bases. The V gene's germline CDR1 is MGHDK and CDR2 SYGVNS. The CDR3 contains 13 residues. V shed 5 bases, J shed 10 bases, and the junction held 5 bases outside the gene matches.

The CDR3 DNA follows: TGCGCCAGCAGCCTCAGCGGGGGTAGCTACGAGCAGTACTTC. It translates to CASSLSGGSYEQYF. The chain recombines TRBV4-1 with TRBJ2-7, with TRBD2 identical over 8 bases. This CDR3 region has 14 residues. Germline V gene lookup returns CDR1 MGHRA and CDR2 YSYEKL. After removal of 4 bases from V and 3 bases from J, the junction contained 5 bases not matched to a gene.

This clone has just a few counts. The rearrangement links TRBV2 to TRBJ1-2; TRBD1 might be the D (5 bases). The ends were cut back, 6 bases at V and 2 bases at J, with 10 bases in the middle. CDR1 SNHLY and CDR2 FYNNEI come from the germline V gene. The CDR3 has 13 amino acids. CDR3 coding DNA: TGTGCCAGCAGGATGGACACCAACTATGGCTACACCTTC. This translates into CASRMDTNYGYTF.

This chain uses TRBV4-3 with TRBJ2-2; 12 bases fit TRBD2. Germline V lookup: CDR1 LGHNA, CDR2 YSLEER. Trimming at V came to 4 bases and at J to 9 bases, leaving 6 bases not matched to a gene. This CDR3 region has 15 residues. The CDR3 reads CASSRASGGARELFF. Here the CDR3 DNA reads TGCGCCAGCAGCCGAGCTAGCGGGGGGGCCCGGGAGCTGTTTTTT.

The chain combines TRBV5-1 with TRBJ1-1; possibly TRBD1 for D (6 bases). Between the trimmed V and J ends, which lost 5 bases and 0 bases, there was a span of 11 bases. Germline loops: CDR1 SGHRS, CDR2 YFSETQ. The CDR3 has 14 residues. The CDR3 loop is CASRPRQVNTEAFF. CDR3 DNA sequence: TGCGCCAGCAGGCCAAGACAGGTGAACACTGAAGCTTTCTTT. The complete variable domain, with remaining parts taken from reference TRBV5-1 and TRBJ1-1, reads KAGVTQTPRYLIKTRGQQVTLSCSPISGHRSVSWYQQTPGQGLQFLFEYFSETQRNKGNFPGRFSGRQFSNSRSEMNVSTLELGDSALYLCASRPRQVNTEAFFGQGTRLTVV.

The rearrangement uses TRBV6-5 and TRBJ1-3, with 9 nucleotides matching TRBD1. This CDR3 spans 15 amino acids. The germline V gene has CDR1 MNHEY and CDR2 SVGAGI. Trimming removed 6 bases from V and 4 bases from J; junction bases left unmatched: 7. This CDR3 is CASRATGGEGNTIYF. As DNA, the CDR3 is TGTGCCAGCAGGGCTACAGGGGGCGAAGGAAACACCATATATTTT.

The rearrangement joins TRBV12-5 to TRBJ2-1, with a weak D call TRBD1 (5 bases). Looked up from germline, CDR1 is LGHNT and CDR2 is FRNRAP. The CDR3 has 11 amino acids. Trimming stripped 6 bases from V and 14 bases from J, with 14 bases between. Here the CDR3 reads CASGLQAPEFF. CDR3 coding DNA: TGTGCTAGTGGATTACAGGCTCCGGAGTTCTTC.

The chain recombines TRBV3-1 (or the pseudogene TRBV3-2) with TRBJ2-1; 14 positions match TRBD2. The V segment lost 1 base and the J segment 6 bases; nucleotides outside the gene matches: 2. Germline V CDR1 and CDR2: LGHDT, YNNKEL (reference sequence). There are 16 residues in the CDR3. This CDR3 reads CASSQGLAGGRNEQFF. The CDR3 coding sequence is TGTGCCAGCAGCCAAGGACTAGCGGGGGGGCGCAATGAGCAGTTCTTC.